A selection of T cell receptor beta chains follows, all from one sample in a study of T cell responses to AZD1222 COVID-19 vaccine. Data came from immunoSEQ multiplex PCR; TCRdb stores just in-frame clones and leaves some out. The sample has 85,000 to 130,000 clones, roughly nine tenths seen once. Material: peripheral blood, obtained 28 days after the second dose of the MenACWY control vaccine. Receptors were obtained from an adult who received the MenACWY meningococcal vaccine as a control. Both conserved end residues are part of each CDR3. A D gene is named only where the DNA matches it firmly.

CDR3aa,d_gene,j_gene,v_gene
CASSSSGGAVGTDTQYF,TRBD2,TRBJ2-3,TRBV7-8
CASSLSTQGWVNTEAFF,.,TRBJ1-1,TRBV18
CASSYSVKGQGERQPQHF,TRBD1,TRBJ1-5,TRBV6-7
CAWSPGWSNTEAFF,.,TRBJ1-1,TRBV30
CASSSTGSGFYGYTF,.,TRBJ1-2,TRBV7-2
CASSYSGTGSYEQYF,TRBD1,TRBJ2-7,TRBV28
CASSLGGDTPYEQYF,.,TRBJ2-7,TRBV7-8
CASSQGTGWANYGYTF,TRBD1,TRBJ1-2,TRBV4-1
CASSVGQDPGNTEAFF,.,TRBJ1-1,TRBV9
CASSFYQETQYF,.,TRBJ2-5,TRBV5-1
CATSDTGGGGELFF,TRBD1,TRBJ2-2,TRBV24-1
CATSRDPSGNTIYF,.,TRBJ1-3,TRBV15
CASRTQGLETQYF,.,TRBJ2-5,TRBV28
CASSLVPNEPQHF,.,TRBJ1-5,TRBV7-6
CASSPTTGGDQPQHF,TRBD1,TRBJ1-5,TRBV18
CASRALSNTGELFF,.,TRBJ2-2,TRBV2
CASSYPGPGAWGANVLTF,.,TRBJ2-6,TRBV7-9
CASGRGQGAETQYF,TRBD1,TRBJ2-5,TRBV12-5
CASSSRGFSGANVLTF,.,TRBJ2-6,TRBV27
CASSQSKGDRGLQRTDTQYF,TRBD1,TRBJ2-3,TRBV23-1
CASSWDTSYNEQFF,.,TRBJ2-1,TRBV7-3
CASSPGQGSYTGELFF,TRBD1,TRBJ2-2,TRBV9
CASSLGQGRLDTQYF,TRBD1,TRBJ2-3,TRBV11-3
CASNPTGNTEAFF,.,TRBJ1-1,TRBV5-1
CASSQESTSGYTF,.,TRBJ1-2,TRBV3-1/TRBV3-2
CASSQDGVGGAANYGYTF,.,TRBJ1-2,TRBV4-3
CASSFSRVTSSEQYF,TRBD2,TRBJ2-7,TRBV7-2
CASSQEWSNQPQHF,.,TRBJ1-5,TRBV4-3
CASPLQGRDYEQYF,.,TRBJ2-7,TRBV21-1
CASSGGEGTDTQYF,.,TRBJ2-3,TRBV6-4
CSPGPSYEQYF,.,TRBJ2-7,TRBV20-1
CASSGHAANTEAFF,.,TRBJ1-1,TRBV2
CAWVSRSSYNEQFF,.,TRBJ2-1,TRBV30
CASRLGTAYSNQPQHF,TRBD1,TRBJ1-5,TRBV28
CASSPRRGVDYGYTF,.,TRBJ1-2,TRBV18
CASSLTIGVARGYNEQFF,.,TRBJ2-1,TRBV5-1
CASSLESGGTRNEQFF,TRBD2,TRBJ2-1,TRBV27
CASSVGGGAGGLAGSFQETQYF,TRBD2,TRBJ2-5,TRBV9
CASSLAPQGYYEQYF,.,TRBJ2-7,TRBV11-1